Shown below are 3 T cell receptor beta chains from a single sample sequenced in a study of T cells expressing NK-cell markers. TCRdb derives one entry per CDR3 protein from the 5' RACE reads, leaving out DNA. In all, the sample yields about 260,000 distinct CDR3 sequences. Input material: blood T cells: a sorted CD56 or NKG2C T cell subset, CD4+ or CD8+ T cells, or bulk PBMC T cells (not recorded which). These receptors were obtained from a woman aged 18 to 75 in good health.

The CDR3 sequence: CSVVPPMNTEAFF. The J gene is TRBJ1-1, the V gene TRBV29-1. Germline V gene sequence: CDR1 SQVTM, CDR2 ANQGSEA. The CDR3 is 13 residues long.

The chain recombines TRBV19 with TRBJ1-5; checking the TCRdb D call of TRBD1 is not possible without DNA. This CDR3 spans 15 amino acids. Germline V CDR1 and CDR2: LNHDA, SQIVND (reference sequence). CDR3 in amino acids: CASSMVQGINQPQHF.

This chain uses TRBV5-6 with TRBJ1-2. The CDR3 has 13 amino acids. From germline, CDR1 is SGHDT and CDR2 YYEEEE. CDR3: CASSFQASYGYTF.